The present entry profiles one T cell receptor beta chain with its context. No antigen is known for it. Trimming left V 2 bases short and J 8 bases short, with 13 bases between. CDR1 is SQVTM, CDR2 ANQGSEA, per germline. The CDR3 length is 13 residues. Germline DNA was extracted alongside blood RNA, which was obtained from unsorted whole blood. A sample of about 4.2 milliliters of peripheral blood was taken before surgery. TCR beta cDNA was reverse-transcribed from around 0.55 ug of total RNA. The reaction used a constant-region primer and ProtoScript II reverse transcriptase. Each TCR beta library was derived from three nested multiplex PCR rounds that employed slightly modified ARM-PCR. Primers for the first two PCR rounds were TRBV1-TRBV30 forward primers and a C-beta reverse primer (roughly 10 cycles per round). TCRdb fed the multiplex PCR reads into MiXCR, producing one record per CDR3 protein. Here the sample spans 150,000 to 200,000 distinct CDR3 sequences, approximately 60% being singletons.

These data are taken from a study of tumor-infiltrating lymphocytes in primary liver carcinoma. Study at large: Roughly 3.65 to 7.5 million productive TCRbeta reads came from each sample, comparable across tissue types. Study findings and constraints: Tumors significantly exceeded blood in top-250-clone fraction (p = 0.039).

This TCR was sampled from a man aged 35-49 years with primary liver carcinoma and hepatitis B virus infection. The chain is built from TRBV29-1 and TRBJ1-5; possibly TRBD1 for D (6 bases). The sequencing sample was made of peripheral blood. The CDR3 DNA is TGCAGCGTTGAAACTTTGACAGGTGAGCCCCAGCATTTT. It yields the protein CSVETLTGEPQHF.